This T cell receptor beta chain was captured in a study of CDR3 diversity in severe acne. The CDR3 has 13 residues. Germline values: CDR1 SGDLS, CDR2 YYNGEE. The germline V and J ends were trimmed by 3 bases and 4 bases, with 8 bases remaining between them. This clonotype has a count of ten or more. TCRdb analysed the PCR reads with MiXCR anew, one entry per CDR3 protein. The sample has some 85,000 distinct CDR3 sequences; about 53% are singletons. Sequencing was performed on blood. The J gene is TRBJ1-5, the V gene TRBV9; a weak D match, TRBD1 (5 bases). This sequence was found in a male donor with severe acne vulgaris. Here the CDR3 reads CASSDQGNQPQHF. For the CDR3, the DNA is TGTGCCAGCAGCGATCAGGGTAATCAGCCCCAGCATTTT.